Sequencing of this TCR beta chain was carried out in a study of lung T cells in sarcoidosis with Löfgren's syndrome. Per the germline V gene, CDR1 is MDHEN and CDR2 is SYDVKM. This CDR3 region has 15 residues. TCRdb analysed the reads with MiXCR anew, one entry per CDR3 protein. The data hold 58,000 or so distinct CDR3 sequences, with 21% observed a single time. Comment on this clonotype: The antigen is undetermined. A read error may account for a junction end that differs from germline.

Regarding the study as a whole: TRAV12-1 preferentially paired with TRBV2, with homologous CDR3s. Versus controls, Löfgren's syndrome patients reportedly showed TRAV12-1 and TRBV2 as most expanded.

Sequencing was carried out using CD4+ T cells from PBMCs. V is TRBV28 and J is TRBJ2-7; 9 nucleotides align to TRBD1. This clonotype was sampled from a human donor with sarcoidosis (Löfgren's syndrome or another form), or a control subject (not recorded which). This CDR3 reads CASSPPGTGTHEHYF. The CDR3 region has the DNA TGTGCCAGCAGCCCCCCGGGGACAGGGACCCACGAGCATTACTTC.